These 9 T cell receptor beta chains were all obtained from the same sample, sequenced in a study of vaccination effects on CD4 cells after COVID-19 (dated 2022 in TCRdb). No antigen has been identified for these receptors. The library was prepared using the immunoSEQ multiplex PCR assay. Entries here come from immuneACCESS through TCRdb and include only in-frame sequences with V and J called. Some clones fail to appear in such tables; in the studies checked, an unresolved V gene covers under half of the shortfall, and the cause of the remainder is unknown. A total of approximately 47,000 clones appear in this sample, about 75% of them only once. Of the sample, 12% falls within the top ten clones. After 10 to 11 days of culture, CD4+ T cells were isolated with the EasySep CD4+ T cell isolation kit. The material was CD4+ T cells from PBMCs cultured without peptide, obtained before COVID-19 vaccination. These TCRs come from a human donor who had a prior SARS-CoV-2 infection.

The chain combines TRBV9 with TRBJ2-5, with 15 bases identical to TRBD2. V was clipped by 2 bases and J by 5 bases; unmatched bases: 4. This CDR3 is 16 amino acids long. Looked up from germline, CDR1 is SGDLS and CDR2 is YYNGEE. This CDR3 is CASSVGLAGGPETQYF. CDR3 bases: TGTGCCAGCAGCGTTGGACTAGCGGGAGGGCCGGAGACCCAGTACTTC.

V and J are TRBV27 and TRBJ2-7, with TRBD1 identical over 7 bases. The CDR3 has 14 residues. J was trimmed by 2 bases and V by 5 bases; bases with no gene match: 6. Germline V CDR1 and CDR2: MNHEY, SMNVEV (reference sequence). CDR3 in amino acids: CASSPDQGAYEQYF. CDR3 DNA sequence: TGTGCCAGCAGTCCAGATCAGGGGGCCTACGAGCAGTACTTC.

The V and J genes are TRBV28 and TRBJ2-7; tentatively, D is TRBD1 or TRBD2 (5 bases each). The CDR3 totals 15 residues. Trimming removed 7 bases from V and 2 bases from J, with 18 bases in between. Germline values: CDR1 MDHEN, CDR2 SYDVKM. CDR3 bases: TGTGCCAGCACCTCAGGTGGGACGGACGCCTACGAGCAGTACTTC. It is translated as CASTSGGTDAYEQYF.

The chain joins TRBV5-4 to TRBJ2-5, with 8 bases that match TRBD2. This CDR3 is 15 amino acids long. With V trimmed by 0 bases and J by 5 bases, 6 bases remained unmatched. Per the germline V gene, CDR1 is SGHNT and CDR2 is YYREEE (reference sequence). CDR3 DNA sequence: TGTGCCAGCAGCTTGGCCGGGACTAGAAGTGAGACCCAGTACTTC. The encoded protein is CASSLAGTRSETQYF.

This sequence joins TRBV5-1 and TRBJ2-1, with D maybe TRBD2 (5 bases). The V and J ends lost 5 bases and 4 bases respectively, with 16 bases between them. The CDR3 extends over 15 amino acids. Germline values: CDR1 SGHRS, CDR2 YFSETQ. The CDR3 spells CASSSLPGNYNEQFF. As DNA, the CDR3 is TGCGCCAGCAGTTCCCTTCCGGGGAATTACAATGAGCAGTTCTTC. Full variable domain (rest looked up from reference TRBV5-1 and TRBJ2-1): KAGVTQTPRYLIKTRGQQVTLSCSPISGHRSVSWYQQTPGQGLQFLFEYFSETQRNKGNFPGRFSGRQFSNSRSEMNVSTLELGDSALYLCASSSLPGNYNEQFFGPGTRLTVL.

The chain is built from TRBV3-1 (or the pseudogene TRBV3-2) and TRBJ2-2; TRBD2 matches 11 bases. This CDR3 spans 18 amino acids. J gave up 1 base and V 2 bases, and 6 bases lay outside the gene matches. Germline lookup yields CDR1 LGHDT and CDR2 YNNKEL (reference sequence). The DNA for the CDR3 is TGTGCCAGCAGCCAATGGGGCCTAGCGGGAGGGAACACCGGGGAGCTGTTTTTT. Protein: CASSQWGLAGGNTGELFF.

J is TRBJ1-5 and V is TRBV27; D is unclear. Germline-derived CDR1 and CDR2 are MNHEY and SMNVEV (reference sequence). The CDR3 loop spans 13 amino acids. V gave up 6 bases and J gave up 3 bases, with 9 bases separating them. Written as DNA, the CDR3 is TGTGCCAGCAGCTTCGGGCTCAATCAGCCCCAGCATTTT. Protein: CASSFGLNQPQHF.

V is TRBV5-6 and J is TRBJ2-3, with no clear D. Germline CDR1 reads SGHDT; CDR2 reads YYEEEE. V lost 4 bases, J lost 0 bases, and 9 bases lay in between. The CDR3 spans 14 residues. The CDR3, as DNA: TGTGCCAGCAGCGCGGACGGGAGCACAGATACGCAGTATTTT. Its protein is CASSADGSTDTQYF.

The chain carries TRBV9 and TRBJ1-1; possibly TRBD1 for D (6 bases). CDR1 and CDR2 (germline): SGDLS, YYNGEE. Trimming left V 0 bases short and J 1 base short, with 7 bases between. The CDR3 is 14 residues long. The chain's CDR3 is CASSVGGQNTEAFF. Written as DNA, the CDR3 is TGTGCCAGCAGCGTAGGGGGACAGAACACTGAAGCTTTCTTT.